This is a list of T cell receptor beta chains from one sample in a study of OX40 agonist ivuxolimab in advanced cancers. The table came from immunoSEQ multiplex PCR; TCRdb's copy has only in-frame clones and leaves some out. The sample includes tens of thousands of clones, 65% to 90% of them seen just once. Sequenced material: CD4+ or CD8+ T cells sorted from blood, taken in a trial of the OX40 agonist ivuxolimab. These receptors originate from an adult with an advanced solid tumor such as melanoma, head and neck, liver or kidney cancer. CDR3s include the opening cysteine and the closing phenylalanine or tryptophan. D genes are given only for firm matches. The size of a clone is reported for some rows only, either as once, few or many, or as a class for expanded clones.

D,J,V,size,DNA,CDR3
NA,TRBJ2-2,TRBV5-1,NA,TGCGCCAGCAGCCAAGAACCCAACTTACTCAACACCGGGGAGCTGTTTTTT,CASSQEPNLLNTGELFF
NA,TRBJ1-5,TRBV27,NA,TGTGCCAGCAGTCCCCGAGGTGGTAGAGACCAGCCCCAGCATTTT,CASSPRGGRDQPQHF
NA,TRBJ2-3,TRBV28,NA,TGTGCCAGCAGTTATGGGGGGCCCACAGATACGCAGTATTTT,CASSYGGPTDTQYF
NA,TRBJ2-2,TRBV4-3,NA,TGCGCCAGCAGCCAAGTCGAGAGGGGGTTACCCGGGGAGCTGTTTTTT,CASSQVERGLPGELFF
NA,TRBJ1-2,TRBV28,NA,TGTGCCAGCAGGGCCCCCGCGAACTATGGCTACACCTTC,CASRAPANYGYTF
NA,TRBJ2-3,TRBV28,NA,TGTGCCAGCAGTTTCCCGCCAAGAGAAGATACGCAGTATTTT,CASSFPPREDTQYF
TRBD1,TRBJ1-2,TRBV4-1,NA,TGCGCCAGCAGCCAAGGGGGGGACAGGGTAATCGACTATGGCTACACCTTC,CASSQGGDRVIDYGYTF
TRBD1,TRBJ2-5,TRBV6-5,NA,TGTGCCAGCAGCGACAGGGGAGAGACCCAGTACTTC,CASSDRGETQYF
NA,TRBJ1-1,TRBV6-5,once,TGTGCCAGCAGGATGGACGGTCGATCGAACACTGAAGCTTTCTTT,CASRMDGRSNTEAFF
TRBD2,TRBJ2-1,TRBV18,NA,TGTGCCAGCTCACCACCGACTAGCGGGGGTGAGCAGTTCTTC,CASSPPTSGGEQFF
NA,TRBJ1-2,TRBV19,once,TGTGCCAGTCAGGGGCGAGGCGGCTACACCTTC,CASQGRGGYTF
NA,TRBJ1-2,TRBV7-2,NA,TGTGCCAGCAGCTCCGTGGAGAAGGTGGGCTACACCTTC,CASSSVEKVGYTF
NA,TRBJ2-3,TRBV11-2,NA,TGTGCCAGCAGCACCGTTAGGGGCAGGGCCGATACGCAGTATTTT,CASSTVRGRADTQYF
NA,TRBJ1-1,TRBV30,NA,TGTGCCTTAAAACCAGGGGTTTTCGGCACTGAAGCTTTCTTT,CALKPGVFGTEAFF
TRBD1,TRBJ1-2,TRBV7-2,NA,TGTGCCAGCAGCCACGCGGGACAGGGGGTTCCTGGCTACACCTTC,CASSHAGQGVPGYTF
NA,TRBJ2-1,TRBV7-6,NA,TGTGCCAGCAGCTTAGGTCTTAGAGGGGATGAGCAGTTCTTC,CASSLGLRGDEQFF
NA,TRBJ2-7,TRBV7-2,NA,TGTGCCAGCAGCTTAGAGCAGCTCCACGAGCAGTACTTC,CASSLEQLHEQYF